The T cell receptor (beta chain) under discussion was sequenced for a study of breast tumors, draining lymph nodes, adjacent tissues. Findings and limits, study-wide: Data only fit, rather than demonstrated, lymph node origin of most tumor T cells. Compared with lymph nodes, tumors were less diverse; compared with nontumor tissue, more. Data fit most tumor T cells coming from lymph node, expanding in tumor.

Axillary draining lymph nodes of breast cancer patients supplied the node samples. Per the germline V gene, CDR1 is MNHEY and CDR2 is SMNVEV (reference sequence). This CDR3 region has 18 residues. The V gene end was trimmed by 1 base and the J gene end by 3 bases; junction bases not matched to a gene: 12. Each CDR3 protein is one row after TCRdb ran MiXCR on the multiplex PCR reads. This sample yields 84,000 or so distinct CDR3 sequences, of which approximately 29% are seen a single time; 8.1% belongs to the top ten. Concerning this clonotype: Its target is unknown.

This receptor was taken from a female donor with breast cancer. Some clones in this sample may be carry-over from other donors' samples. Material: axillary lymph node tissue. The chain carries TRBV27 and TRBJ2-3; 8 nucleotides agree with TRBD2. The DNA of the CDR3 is TGTGCCAGCAGTTTATTCACTCCCATCAGCGGGAGTACAGATACGCAGTATTTT. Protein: CASSLFTPISGSTDTQYF.